Each of the 5 T cell receptor beta chains below was sequenced from the same sample in a study of T-cell reconstitution after alpha-beta-depleted transplantation in children. Unique molecular identifiers featured in how the TCRbeta library was prepared. Each CDR3 protein gets one entry after TCRdb re-called the PCR reads with MiXCR. This sample has 300,000 or so distinct CDR3 sequences; 9.9% occur once, and the top ten carry about 9.5%. This sample comprised PBMCs from the stem cell graft donor, obtained from the stem cell graft. All receptors come from a human donor who donated a stem cell graft to a child with SCID.

This chain connects TRBV5-1 to TRBJ2-3; 14 bases line up with TRBD2. CDR3 length: 18 amino acids. From germline, CDR1 is SGHRS and CDR2 YFSETQ. Trimming took 4 bases from V and 2 from J; bases not matched to a gene: 9. CDR3 coding DNA: TGCGCCAGCAGCACCCCGAAGGGACTAGCGGGGGACACAGATACGCAGTATTTT. Amino acid sequence: CASSTPKGLAGDTDTQYF.

The CDR3 sequence is CASRLSGGATDTQYF. The DNA of the CDR3 is TGTGCCAGCAGATTAAGCGGGGGGGCCACAGATACGCAGTATTTT. The chain links TRBV7-9 to TRBJ2-3, with TRBD2 matching over 10 bases. After removal of 6 bases from V and 2 bases from J, the junction contained 5 bases not matched to a gene. This CDR3 is built from 15 residues. Germline V gene data show CDR1 as SEHNR and CDR2 as FQNEAQ (reference sequence).

This clonotype was detected only a few times. V is TRBV5-1 and J is TRBJ2-5, with D possibly being TRBD1 (6 bases). The CDR3 runs to 14 residues. Germline loops: CDR1 SGHRS, CDR2 YFSETQ. V dropped 4 bases and J dropped 4 bases, with 14 bases sitting between them. The CDR3, as DNA: TGCGCCAGCAGCATAACAGGGTTAGGAGAGACCCAGTACTTC. Translated, it gives CASSITGLGETQYF.

Only a few counts were recorded for this clonotype. The chain has TRBV5-1 and TRBJ2-2, with 7 bases that match TRBD1. Trimming at V came to 4 bases and at J to 7 bases, leaving 10 bases not matched to a gene. Germline-derived CDR1 and CDR2 are SGHRS and YFSETQ. CDR3 length: 15 residues. The CDR3 loop is CASSPTPDRDGELFF. The CDR3, as DNA: TGCGCCAGCAGCCCGACACCCGACAGGGACGGGGAGCTGTTTTTT. Full variable domain (rest looked up from reference TRBV5-1 and TRBJ2-2): KAGVTQTPRYLIKTRGQQVTLSCSPISGHRSVSWYQQTPGQGLQFLFEYFSETQRNKGNFPGRFSGRQFSNSRSEMNVSTLELGDSALYLCASSPTPDRDGELFFGEGSRLTVL.

This clonotype was observed at least ten times. The chain couples TRBV2 to TRBJ1-1; 11 bases match TRBD1. CDR1 SNHLY and CDR2 FYNNEI come from the germline V gene. The CDR3 has 13 residues. The trim removed 8 bases at V and 8 bases at J, leaving 7 bases unmatched. CDR3 nucleotides: TGTGCCAGCGGGGGACAGGGGGTATCCGAAGCTTTCTTT. Translated: CASGGQGVSEAFF. Complete variable domain (other parts from reference TRBV2 and TRBJ1-1): EPEVTQTPSHQVTQMGQEVILRCVPISNHLYFYWYRQILGQKVEFLVSFYNNEISEKSEIFDDQFSVERPDGSNFTLKIRSTKLEDSAMYFCASGGQGVSEAFFGQGTRLTVV.